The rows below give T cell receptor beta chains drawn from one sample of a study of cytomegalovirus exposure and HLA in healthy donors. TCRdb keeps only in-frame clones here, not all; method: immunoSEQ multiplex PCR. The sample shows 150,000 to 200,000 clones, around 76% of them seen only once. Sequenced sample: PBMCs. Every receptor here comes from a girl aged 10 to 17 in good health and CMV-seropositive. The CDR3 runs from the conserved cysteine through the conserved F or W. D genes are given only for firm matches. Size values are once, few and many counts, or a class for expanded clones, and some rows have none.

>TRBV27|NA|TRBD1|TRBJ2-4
TGTGCCAGCAGTGCCTCCCGGGACAGGGTACACTTC
CASSASRDRVHF
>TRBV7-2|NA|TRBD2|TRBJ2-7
TGTGCCAGCAGCCGCAGTGGCGGGGGAACCTACGAGCAGTACTTC
CASSRSGGGTYEQYF
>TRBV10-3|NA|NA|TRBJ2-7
TGTGCCATCAGGTCTGTGTTGGGGGGGCAGTACTTC
CAIRSVLGGQYF
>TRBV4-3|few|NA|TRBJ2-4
TGCGCCAGCAGCCAAGATTCTAGTACCAAAAACATTCAGTACTTC
CASSQDSSTKNIQYF
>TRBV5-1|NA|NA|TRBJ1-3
TGCGCCAGCAGCTTGGGACAGCTCTCTGGAAACACCATATATTTT
CASSLGQLSGNTIYF
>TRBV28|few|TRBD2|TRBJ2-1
TGTGCCAGCAGTTTAGGCGGGAGATTAAATGAGCAGTTCTTC
CASSLGGRLNEQFF
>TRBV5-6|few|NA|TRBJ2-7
TGTGCCAGCAGCTTCACGAGCTACGAGCAGTACTTC
CASSFTSYEQYF
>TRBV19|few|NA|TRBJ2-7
TGTGCCAGTAGCCGCGACAGGTCCCCCTCCTACGAGCAGTACTTC
CASSRDRSPSYEQYF
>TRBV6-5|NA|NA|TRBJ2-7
TGTGCCAGCAGGAACCGACAGAGCTCCTACGAGCAGTACTTC
CASRNRQSSYEQYF
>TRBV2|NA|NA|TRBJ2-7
TGTGCCAGCGGTAGAGGGCGGGGGCCCTACGAGCAGTACTTC
CASGRGRGPYEQYF
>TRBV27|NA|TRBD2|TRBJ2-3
TGTGCCAGCAGGATAGCGGGGGGAATGGGTACGCAGTATTTT
CASRIAGGMGTQYF
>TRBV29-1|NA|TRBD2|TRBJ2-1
TGCAGCGCTAGGGCTAGCGGGGAGCCCTGGGATGAGCAGTTCTTC
CSARASGEPWDEQFF
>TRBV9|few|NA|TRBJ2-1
TGTGCCAGCAGCGTAGTAAGCGGCCCCTACAATGAGCAGTTCTTC
CASSVVSGPYNEQFF
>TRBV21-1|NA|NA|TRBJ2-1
TGTGCCAGCAGCAAAGACATATGGGACAGGGATTGGTTTTGTGAGCAGTTCTTC
CASSKDIWDRDWFCEQFF
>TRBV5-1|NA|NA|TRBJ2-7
TGCGCCAGCAGCTCACAGGGTATCGAGCAGTACTTC
CASSSQGIEQYF
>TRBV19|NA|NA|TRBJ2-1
TGTGCCAGTAGTCCACTGGGACTCTACAATGAGCAGTTCTTC
CASSPLGLYNEQFF
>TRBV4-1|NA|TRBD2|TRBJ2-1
TGCGCCAGCAGCCAAGATGGGGCGCGGGGGAACGCGTTCTTC
CASSQDGARGNAFF
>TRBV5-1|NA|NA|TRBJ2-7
TGCGCCAGCAGCCTGGAGAGGCGGGGAGCCTACGAGCAGTACTTC
CASSLERRGAYEQYF
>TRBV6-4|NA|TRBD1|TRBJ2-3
TGTGCCAGCAGCCAGACAGGACAGGGGACAGATACGCAGTATTTT
CASSQTGQGTDTQYF
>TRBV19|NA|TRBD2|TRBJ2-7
TGTGCCAGTAGCACTAGCGGGAGCTCCTACGAGCAGTACTTC
CASSTSGSSYEQYF
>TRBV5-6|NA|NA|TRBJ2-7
TGTGCCAGCAGCTTGGGAGAGTACGAGCAGTACTTC
CASSLGEYEQYF
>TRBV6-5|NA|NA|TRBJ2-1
TGTGCCAGTTCGGGCAATGAGCAGTTCTTC
CASSGNEQFF
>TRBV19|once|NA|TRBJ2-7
TGTGCCAGTAGTTCTCTCCGGAGGGCACACGAGCAGTACTTC
CASSSLRRAHEQYF
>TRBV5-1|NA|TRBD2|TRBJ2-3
TGCGCCAGCAGCTTGGGTAGCGGGGGCCCAGATACGCAGTATTTT
CASSLGSGGPDTQYF
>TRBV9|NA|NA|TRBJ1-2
TGTGCCAGCAGCGTAGTCGGGAGCGTAGGCTACACCTTC
CASSVVGSVGYTF
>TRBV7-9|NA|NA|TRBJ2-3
TGTGCCAGCAAGGGGAAGCACACAGATACGCAGTATTTT
CASKGKHTDTQYF
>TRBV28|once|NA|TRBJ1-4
TGTGCCAGCAGCCGAGAGGGACTCCTAAGCGGAAAACTGTTTTTT
CASSREGLLSGKLFF
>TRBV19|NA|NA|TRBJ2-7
TGTGCCAGTAGTAGAAGACAGCACTCCTACGAGCAGTACTTC
CASSRRQHSYEQYF
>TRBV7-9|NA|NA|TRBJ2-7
TGTGCCAGCAGCATAGTAGGGGGTCTCAACGAGCAGTACTTC
CASSIVGGLNEQYF
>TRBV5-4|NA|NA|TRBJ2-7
TGTGCCAGCAGCTTGGCTCGAGCGGGCGGGTACGAGCAGTACTTC
CASSLARAGGYEQYF
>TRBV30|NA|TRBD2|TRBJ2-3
TGTGCCTGGAGTGGGGTACTAGCGGGAGGAACAGATACGCAGTATTTT
CAWSGVLAGGTDTQYF
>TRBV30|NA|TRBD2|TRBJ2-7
TGTGCCTGGAGTGTATTGGGGACTAGCCCCCTCGGAGAGCAGTACTTC
CAWSVLGTSPLGEQYF